This passage covers 14 T cell receptor beta chains from one sample sequenced in a study of T cell responses to AZD1222 COVID-19 vaccine. Only in-frame clones appear in the TCRdb table, and some are missing; sequencing was by immunoSEQ multiplex PCR. Counted here are 66,000 or so clones, 60% to 85% occurring once; the ten biggest clones make up roughly 25%. The sequences come from peripheral blood, collected on day 0 of MenACWY control vaccination. All receptors derive from an adult in good health.

This chain uses TRBV20-1 with TRBJ1-4; TRBD1 might be the D (6 bases). Looked up from germline, CDR1 is DFQATT and CDR2 is SNEGSKA (reference sequence). The CDR3 runs to 11 residues. Trimming removed 4 bases at V and 12 bases at J, with 12 bases between. The CDR3 protein is CSATQGWELFF. The CDR3 region has the DNA TGCAGTGCTACACAGGGTTGGGAACTGTTTTTT.

The V call is TRBV2, the J call TRBJ2-3; D perhaps matches TRBD2 (6 bases). The CDR3 extends over 16 amino acids. Per the germline V gene, CDR1 is SNHLY and CDR2 is FYNNEI. Trimming took off 2 bases at V and 3 bases at J, with 15 bases between the two ends. CDR3 sequence: CASSETGGGRTDTQYF. As DNA, the CDR3 is TGTGCCAGCAGTGAAACGGGTGGTGGGAGGACAGATACGCAGTATTTT.

The genes are TRBV19 and TRBJ2-3; no clear D. This CDR3 contains 11 residues. V lost 6 bases and J lost 4, with 5 bases in between. The germline CDR1 and CDR2 sequences are LNHDA and SQIVND (reference sequence). The CDR3 sequence is CASSPSDTQYF. The CDR3 nucleotides read TGTGCCAGTAGCCCCTCAGATACGCAGTATTTT.

The chain carries TRBV28 and TRBJ1-4, with D possibly matching TRBD1 (6 bases). The CDR3 is 15 amino acids. Germline V lookup: CDR1 MDHEN, CDR2 SYDVKM. Trimming removed 0 bases from V and 5 bases from J, with 10 bases in between. CDR3 protein: CASSLWGGENEKLFF. As DNA, the CDR3 is TGTGCCAGCAGTTTATGGGGGGGCGAGAATGAAAAACTGTTTTTT.

The genes are TRBV5-4 and TRBJ2-7; D gene ambiguous. V shed 4 bases and J shed 6 bases, with 14 bases lying between them. The germline CDR1 and CDR2 sequences are SGHNT and YYREEE (reference sequence). The CDR3 is 13 residues long. CDR3 in DNA: TGTGCCAGCAGCCTGACCGGGCTCAGCGAGCAGTACTTC. This codes for CASSLTGLSEQYF.

The V call is TRBV6-6, the J call TRBJ2-1, with D tentatively TRBD1 (5 bases). V lost 4 bases and J lost 8, with 9 bases in between. The germline gives CDR1 MNHNY, CDR2 SVGAGI (reference sequence). This CDR3 contains 12 residues. Here the CDR3 reads CASSLTGDEQFF. CDR3 nucleotide sequence: TGTGCCAGCAGTTTAACAGGTGATGAGCAGTTCTTC.

This chain links TRBV5-1 with TRBJ2-3; 11 bases are shared with TRBD2. V lost 4 bases to trimming and J lost 3 bases; unmatched junction nucleotides: 1. This CDR3 spans 14 amino acids. In germline, CDR1 is SGHRS, CDR2 YFSETQ. CDR3: CASSVAGGTDTQYF. As DNA, the CDR3 is TGCGCCAGCAGCGTAGCGGGAGGGACAGATACGCAGTATTTT.

This chain connects TRBV27 to TRBJ2-1; no definite D call. Germline V lookup: CDR1 MNHEY, CDR2 SMNVEV (reference sequence). Trimming pared 2 bases from V and 3 bases from J, leaving 11 bases between. This CDR3 comprises 15 residues. The CDR3 nucleotides are TGTGCCAGCAGTTTAACATTCCACCACTACAATGAGCAGTTCTTC. Encoded protein: CASSLTFHHYNEQFF.

This clone was picked up one time. The chain employs TRBV23-1 and TRBJ2-1, with 14 bases fitting TRBD2. TRBV23-1 is annotated as an ORF whose role is uncertain. Losses at the gene ends were 5 bases for V and 9 bases for J; bases not matched to a gene: 12. The CDR3 has 17 residues. CDR3 residues: CASSVHPGLAGVGEQFF. The CDR3 nucleotides read TGCGCCAGCAGTGTTCACCCGGGACTAGCGGGAGTGGGTGAGCAGTTCTTC.

The rearrangement links TRBV19 to TRBJ2-6; D unclear. Germline-derived CDR1 and CDR2 are LNHDA and SQIVND (reference sequence). Trimming left V 5 bases short and J 2 bases short, with 4 bases between. The CDR3 contains 13 residues. CDR3 amino acids: CASSGAGANVLTF. CDR3 coding DNA: TGTGCCAGTAGTGGGGCTGGGGCCAACGTCCTGACTTTC. The whole variable domain, filled in from reference TRBV19 and TRBJ2-6, reads DGGITQSPKYLFRKEGQNVTLSCEQNLNHDAMYWYRQDPGQGLRLIYYSQIVNDFQKGDIAEGYSVSREKKESFPLTVTSAQKNPTAFYLCASSGAGANVLTFGAGSRLTVL.

This clone was seen a few times. The chain links TRBV2 to TRBJ2-3; no definite D call. This CDR3 contains 15 residues. Per germline, CDR1 SNHLY and CDR2 FYNNEI. V was cut by 8 bases and J by 2 bases, with 17 bases left in between. CDR3 residues: CASQAQSISTDTQYF. In DNA form, the CDR3 reads TGTGCCAGCCAAGCACAGAGCATATCCACAGATACGCAGTATTTT.

The CDR3 region is CAWSQRGGDGYTF. CDR3 DNA sequence: TGTGCCTGGAGTCAACGGGGGGGAGACGGCTACACCTTC. The gene calls are TRBV30 and TRBJ1-2; maybe TRBD1 (5 bases). V was trimmed by 2 bases and J by 8 bases, leaving 15 bases between them. The CDR3 is made up of 13 amino acids. The germline CDR1 and CDR2 sequences are GTSNPN and SVGIG (reference sequence).

The chain links TRBV6-5 to TRBJ1-2, with D possibly TRBD1 on 5 matching bases. CDR3 length: 13 residues. Germline V gene sequence: CDR1 MNHEY, CDR2 SVGAGI. V shed 2 bases and J shed 6 bases, with 10 bases lying between them. The CDR3, as DNA: TGTGCCAGCAGTTACGGAGGGGCCGATGGCTACACCTTC. It yields the protein CASSYGGADGYTF.

This rearrangement joins TRBV24-1 to TRBJ2-3; tentative D call: TRBD1 (5 bases). This CDR3 region has 14 residues. From germline, CDR1 is KGHDR and CDR2 SFDVKD. Deletions cut 9 bases from V and 3 bases from J, with 15 bases between. In nucleotides, the CDR3 is TGTGCCACCGGGAACGGACACGATACAGATACGCAGTATTTT. The encoded protein is CATGNGHDTDTQYF.